The 23 T cell receptor beta chains below come from one sample, sequenced in a study of PD-1 blockade in classical Hodgkin lymphoma. All trial patients relapsed after autologous stem cell transplantation. The data were produced by immunoSEQ multiplex PCR, yet TCRdb's version contains in-frame clones alone and is incomplete. Here the sample spans 46,000 or so clones, about nine tenths being singletons. The specimen comprised peripheral blood mononuclear cells (PBMCs), sampled at baseline. The source of these receptors is a human donor with classical Hodgkin lymphoma.

The chain has TRBV6-6 and TRBJ1-6; no clear D. Germline V gene sequence: CDR1 MNHNY, CDR2 SVGAGI (reference sequence). V was pared by 6 bases and J by 13 bases, with 10 bases between. This CDR3 spans 11 amino acids. In nucleotides, the CDR3 is TGTGCCAGCAGGACGGGTAGCCCCCTCCACTTT. Protein product: CASRTGSPLHF.

A single count supports this clone. The chain has TRBV27 and TRBJ1-4; 11 bases are shared with TRBD1. The CDR3 length is 14 residues. CDR1 and CDR2 (germline): MNHEY, SMNVEV (reference sequence). V was clipped by 6 bases and J by 6 bases; unmatched bases: 3. The CDR3 nucleotides read TGTGCCAGCAGAGAGGGACAGGGGGATGAAAAACTGTTTTTT. As protein: CASREGQGDEKLFF.

The chain is built from TRBV13 and TRBJ2-3; TRBD2 matches 7 bases. V shed 5 bases, J shed 4 bases, and the junction held 3 bases outside the gene matches. The germline gives CDR1 PRHDT, CDR2 FYEKMQ (reference sequence). The CDR3 sequence is 13 residues long. CDR3 residues: CASSRGSSDTQYF. DNA for the CDR3: TGTGCCAGCAGCCGCGGGAGTTCAGATACGCAGTATTTT.

V gene TRBV7-9 combines with J gene TRBJ2-1, with TRBD2 identical over 9 bases. This CDR3 comprises 18 residues. Germline V gives CDR1 SEHNR, CDR2 FQNEAQ (reference sequence). V gave up 4 bases and J gave up 0 bases; unmatched junction bases: 10. Here the CDR3 reads CASSSTRTSASSYNEQFF. CDR3 nucleotides: TGTGCCAGCAGCTCCACCCGGACTAGCGCGAGCTCCTACAATGAGCAGTTCTTC. Complete variable domain (other parts from reference TRBV7-9 and TRBJ2-1): DTGVSQNPRHKITKRGQNVTFRCDPISEHNRLYWYRQTLGQGPEFLTYFQNEAQLEKSRLLSDRFSAERPKGSFSTLEIQRTEQGDSAMYLCASSSTRTSASSYNEQFFGPGTRLTVL.

The CDR3 DNA follows: TGCGCCAGCAGTACCGGACGGGTCAATGAGCAGTTCTTC. It specifies CASSTGRVNEQFF. The chain links TRBV10-2 to TRBJ2-1; D not resolved. V gave up 5 bases and J gave up 6 bases, with 11 bases separating them. This CDR3 has 13 residues. The germline gives CDR1 WSHSY, CDR2 SAAADI.

This clone was seen a few times. The chain carries TRBV6-1 and TRBJ1-5; D unclear. The germline CDR1 and CDR2 sequences are MNHNS and SASEGT. The germline V and J ends were trimmed by 4 bases and 1 base, with 14 bases remaining between them. The CDR3 covers 16 residues. CDR3 region: CASSGYRPRSNQPQHF. The CDR3 nucleotides are TGTGCCAGCAGTGGATACAGACCAAGGAGCAATCAGCCCCAGCATTTT.

This chain links TRBV5-1 with TRBJ2-3; weak D call: TRBD1 (6 bases). The CDR3 extends over 14 amino acids. Germline lookup yields CDR1 SGHRS and CDR2 YFSETQ. With 4 bases removed from V and 5 bases from J, the gap between germline ends came to 14 bases. The CDR3 DNA is TGCGCCAGCAGCCTAGAGAGGGGGTTAGATACGCAGTATTTT. Residues: CASSLERGLDTQYF.

The chain joins TRBV2 to TRBJ1-2, with TRBD1 matching 8 bases. The CDR3 is 13 residues long. Germline-derived CDR1 and CDR2 are SNHLY and FYNNEI. V trimming: 6 bases; J trimming: 4 bases; junction bases outside the gene matches: 4. The CDR3 bases are TGTGCCAGCAGGACAGGGGAGGTCTATGGCTACACCTTC. Translation: CASRTGEVYGYTF. Together with reference TRBV2 and TRBJ1-2, the CDR3 gives the full variable domain: EPEVTQTPSHQVTQMGQEVILRCVPISNHLYFYWYRQILGQKVEFLVSFYNNEISEKSEIFDDQFSVERPDGSNFTLKIRSTKLEDSAMYFCASRTGEVYGYTFGSGTRLTVV.

The chain couples TRBV4-1 to TRBJ2-7; 8 nucleotides align to TRBD2. The CDR3 covers 15 residues. The junction had 9 bases not matched to a gene; V was cut back by 6 bases and J by 2 bases. The germline gives CDR1 MGHRA, CDR2 YSYEKL. CDR3 DNA sequence: TGCGCCAGCAGTACTGATATAGCGGGAACCTACGAGCAGTACTTC. Translation: CASSTDIAGTYEQYF.

The chain employs TRBV5-6 and TRBJ2-7; 10 nucleotides match TRBD2. CDR3 size: 15 residues. V was pared by 1 base and J by 2 bases, with 3 bases of the junction left unmatched. CDR1 and CDR2 (germline): SGHDT, YYEEEE. The CDR3 sequence: CASSLSGGAPYEQYF. DNA of the CDR3: TGTGCCAGCAGCTTGAGCGGGGGGGCCCCCTACGAGCAGTACTTC.

This clone was found a few times. The chain has TRBV7-6 and TRBJ1-3; D unclear. There are 14 residues in the CDR3. Trimming took off 4 bases at V and 2 bases at J, with 9 bases between the two ends. Germline V CDR1 and CDR2: SGHVS, FNYEAQ. The CDR3 region is CASSSAGTGNTIYF. DNA of the CDR3: TGTGCCAGCAGCTCAGCGGGAACTGGAAACACCATATATTTT.

The V and J genes are TRBV11-2 and TRBJ2-3; a weak D match, TRBD1 (6 bases). The CDR3 has 15 residues. Per germline, CDR1 SGHAT and CDR2 FQNNGV. V was shortened by 2 bases and J by 4 bases, with 13 bases between the two germline ends. CDR3 protein: CASSLSGDRADTQYF. Written as DNA, the CDR3 is TGTGCCAGCAGCTTATCAGGGGATCGAGCAGATACGCAGTATTTT.

This clone came up a few times. V usage is TRBV19 and J usage is TRBJ1-2; D perhaps matches TRBD1 (5 bases). V shed 2 bases and J shed 2 bases, with 12 bases lying between them. This CDR3 region has 15 residues. Germline CDR1 LNHDA, CDR2 SQIVND (reference sequence). The CDR3 spells CASSIQGVTNYGYTF. CDR3 DNA sequence: TGTGCCAGTAGTATACAGGGAGTGACGAACTATGGCTACACCTTC.

V usage is TRBV21-1 and J usage is TRBJ2-2; the table's D call, TRBD1, has no DNA check behind it. TRBV21-1 constitutes a pseudogene. The length of the CDR3 is 18 residues. CDR3: CASSTRGGQGGRIGELFF. CDR3 DNA sequence: TGTGCCAGCAGCACGAGAGGGGGACAGGGGGGACGAATCGGGGAGCTGTTTTTT.

The rearrangement links TRBV28 to TRBJ2-7; the D is unclear. Germline V lookup: CDR1 MDHEN, CDR2 SYDVKM. There are 17 residues in the CDR3. V was clipped by 5 bases and J by 0 bases, with 20 bases between them. CDR3 sequence reads: CASSPPLWAPSSYEQYF. CDR3 DNA: TGTGCCAGCAGTCCCCCCCTCTGGGCCCCTAGCTCCTACGAGCAGTACTTC.

This clone was seen just once. J is TRBJ1-6 and V is TRBV6-5, with 7 bases aligning to TRBD1. Looked up from germline, CDR1 is MNHEY and CDR2 is SVGAGI. J gave up 10 bases and V 0 bases, and 9 bases lay outside the gene matches. The CDR3 has 16 amino acids. The CDR3 region is CASSYSPDRVGSPLHF. The CDR3 DNA follows: TGTGCCAGCAGTTACTCCCCAGACAGGGTCGGGTCACCCCTCCACTTT.

The rearrangement links TRBV27 to TRBJ1-2; 11 bases fit TRBD1. The germline V gene has CDR1 MNHEY and CDR2 SMNVEV (reference sequence). This CDR3 is 15 amino acids long. V gave up 5 bases and J gave up 6 bases; unmatched junction bases: 8. The DNA for the CDR3 is TGTGCCAGCAGTGACCGGACAGGGGGCAGGAATGGCTACACCTTC. Protein sequence: CASSDRTGGRNGYTF.

This chain links TRBV5-4 with TRBJ1-1; D unresolved. The CDR3 runs 13 residues. Trimming removed 5 bases from V and 0 bases from J, with 8 bases in between. Germline loops: CDR1 SGHNT, CDR2 YYREEE (reference sequence). The CDR3 loop reads CASRNSMNTEAFF. DNA for the CDR3: TGTGCCAGCAGAAACAGCATGAACACTGAAGCTTTCTTT.

The genes are TRBV7-9 and TRBJ2-1; D tentatively reads TRBD1 or TRBD2 (5 bases each). Trimming removed 7 bases from V and 5 bases from J, with 15 bases in between. CDR1 is SEHNR, CDR2 FQNEAQ, per germline (reference sequence). CDR3 length: 14 residues. CDR3 sequence reads: CASTPPGLDNEQFF. The CDR3 bases are TGTGCCAGCACCCCCCCGGGGCTAGACAATGAGCAGTTCTTC.

The chain has TRBV28 and TRBJ2-1; TRBD2 matches at 8 bases. Trimming at V came to 0 bases and at J to 7 bases, leaving 5 bases not matched to a gene. The germline CDR1 and CDR2 sequences are MDHEN and SYDVKM. CDR3 length: 15 residues. The chain's CDR3 is CASSLWSGTRNEQFF. As DNA, the CDR3 is TGTGCCAGCAGTTTATGGTCCGGGACTAGAAATGAGCAGTTCTTC.

This chain connects TRBV19 to TRBJ1-5, with a possible D match to TRBD1 (5 bases). The CDR3 is 14 amino acids. The V end was cut by 1 base, the J end by 4 bases, with 8 bases between. Germline lookup yields CDR1 LNHDA and CDR2 SQIVND (reference sequence). The CDR3 loop reads CASSIVGTNQPQHF. The CDR3, as DNA: TGTGCCAGTAGTATAGTGGGGACTAATCAGCCCCAGCATTTT.

The V gene is TRBV28, the J gene TRBJ2-1; 7 bases match TRBD1. Germline CDR1 is MDHEN and CDR2 is SYDVKM. CDR3 length: 17 residues. Unmatched junction bases numbered 10, after V lost 5 bases and J lost 0 bases. The CDR3 nucleotides are TGTGCCAGCAGTCCCCCTGGGCCAGGGGGCTCCTACAATGAGCAGTTCTTC. Encoded protein: CASSPPGPGGSYNEQFF.

The chain recombines TRBV7-9 with TRBJ2-3, with TRBD1 identical over 9 bases. CDR1 SEHNR and CDR2 FQNEAQ come from the germline V gene (reference sequence). This CDR3 region has 15 residues. Trimming at V came to 4 bases and at J to 3 bases, leaving 5 bases not matched to a gene. In DNA, the CDR3 is TGTGCCAGCAGCTGGACAGGGGAGTGGACAGATACGCAGTATTTT. Protein: CASSWTGEWTDTQYF. Full variable domain (remainder filled in from reference TRBV7-9 and TRBJ2-3): DTGVSQNPRHKITKRGQNVTFRCDPISEHNRLYWYRQTLGQGPEFLTYFQNEAQLEKSRLLSDRFSAERPKGSFSTLEIQRTEQGDSAMYLCASSWTGEWTDTQYFGPGTRLTVL.